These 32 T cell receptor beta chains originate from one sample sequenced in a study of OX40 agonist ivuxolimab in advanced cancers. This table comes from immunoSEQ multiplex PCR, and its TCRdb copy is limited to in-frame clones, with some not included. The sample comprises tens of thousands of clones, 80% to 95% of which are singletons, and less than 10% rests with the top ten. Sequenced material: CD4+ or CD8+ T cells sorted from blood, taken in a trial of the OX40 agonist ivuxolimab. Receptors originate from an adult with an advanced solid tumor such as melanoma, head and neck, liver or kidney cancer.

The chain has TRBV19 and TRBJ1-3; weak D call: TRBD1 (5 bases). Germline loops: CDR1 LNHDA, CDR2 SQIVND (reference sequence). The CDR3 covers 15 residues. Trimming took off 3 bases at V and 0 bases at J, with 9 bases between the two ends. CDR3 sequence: CASSIQGSSGNTIYF. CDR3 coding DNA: TGTGCCAGTAGTATCCAGGGCTCCTCTGGAAACACCATATATTTT.

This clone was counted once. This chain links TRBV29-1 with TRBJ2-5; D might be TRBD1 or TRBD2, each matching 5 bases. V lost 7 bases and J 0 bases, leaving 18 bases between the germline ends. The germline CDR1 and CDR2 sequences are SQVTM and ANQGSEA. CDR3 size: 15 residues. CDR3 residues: CSAGVGASYQETQYF. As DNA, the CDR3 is TGCAGCGCCGGAGTCGGGGCCTCGTACCAAGAGACCCAGTACTTC.

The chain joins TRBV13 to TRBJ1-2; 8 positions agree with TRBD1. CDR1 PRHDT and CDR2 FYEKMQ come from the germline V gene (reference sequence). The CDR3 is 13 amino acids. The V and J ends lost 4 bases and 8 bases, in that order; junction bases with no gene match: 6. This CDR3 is CASSSQGVGGYTF. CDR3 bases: TGTGCCAGCAGCTCACAGGGGGTGGGCGGCTACACCTTC. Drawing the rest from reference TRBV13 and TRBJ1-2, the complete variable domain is AAGVIQSPRHLIKEKRETATLKCYPIPRHDTVYWYQQGPGQDPQFLISFYEKMQSDKGSIPDRFSAQQFSDYHSELNMSSLELGDSALYFCASSSQGVGGYTFGSGTRLTVV.

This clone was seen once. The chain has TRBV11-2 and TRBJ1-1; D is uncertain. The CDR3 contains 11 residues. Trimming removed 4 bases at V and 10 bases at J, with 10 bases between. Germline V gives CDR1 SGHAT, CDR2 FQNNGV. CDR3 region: CASSSPRGAFF. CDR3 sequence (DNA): TGTGCCAGCAGCTCCCCTCGGGGAGCTTTCTTT.

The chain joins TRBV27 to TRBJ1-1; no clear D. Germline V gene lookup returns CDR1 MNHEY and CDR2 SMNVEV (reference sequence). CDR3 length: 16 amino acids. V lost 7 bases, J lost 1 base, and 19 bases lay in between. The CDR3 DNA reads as TGTGCCAGCAACTTGGGAGTGGGCCGGACGAACACTGAAGCTTTCTTT. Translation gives CASNLGVGRTNTEAFF.

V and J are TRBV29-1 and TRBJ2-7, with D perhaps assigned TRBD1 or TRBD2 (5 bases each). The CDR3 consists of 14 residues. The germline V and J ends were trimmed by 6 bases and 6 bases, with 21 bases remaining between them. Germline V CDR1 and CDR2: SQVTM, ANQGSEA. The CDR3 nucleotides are TGCAGCGTCCCCCAGGGAGCAGCTGTGGGCGAGCAGTACTTC. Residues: CSVPQGAAVGEQYF.

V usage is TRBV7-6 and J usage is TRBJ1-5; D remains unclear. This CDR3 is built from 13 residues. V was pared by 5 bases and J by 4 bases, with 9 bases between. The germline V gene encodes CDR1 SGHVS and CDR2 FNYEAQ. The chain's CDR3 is CASSVSRNQPQHF. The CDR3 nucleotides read TGTGCCAGCAGCGTAAGTCGGAATCAGCCCCAGCATTTT.

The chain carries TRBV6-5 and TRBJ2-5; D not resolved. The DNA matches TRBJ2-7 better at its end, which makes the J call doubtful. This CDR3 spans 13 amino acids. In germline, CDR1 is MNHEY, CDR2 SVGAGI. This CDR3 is CASSYAGPYEQYF. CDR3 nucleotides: TGTGCCAGCAGTTACGCCGGGCCCTACGAGCAGTACTTC.

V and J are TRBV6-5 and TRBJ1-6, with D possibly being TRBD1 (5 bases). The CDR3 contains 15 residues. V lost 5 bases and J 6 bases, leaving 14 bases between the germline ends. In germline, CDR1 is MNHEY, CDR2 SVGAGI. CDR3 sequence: CASSHQGDTNSPLHF. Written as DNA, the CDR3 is TGTGCCAGCAGTCATCAGGGAGATACTAATTCACCCCTCCACTTT.

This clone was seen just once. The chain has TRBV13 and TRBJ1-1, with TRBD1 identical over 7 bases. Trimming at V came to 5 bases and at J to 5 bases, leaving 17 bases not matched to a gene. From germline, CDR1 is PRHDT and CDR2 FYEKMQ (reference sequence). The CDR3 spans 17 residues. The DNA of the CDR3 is TGTGCCAGCAGCAAGACAGGGACAATCCTGGTAGAGACTGAAGCTTTCTTT. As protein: CASSKTGTILVETEAFF.

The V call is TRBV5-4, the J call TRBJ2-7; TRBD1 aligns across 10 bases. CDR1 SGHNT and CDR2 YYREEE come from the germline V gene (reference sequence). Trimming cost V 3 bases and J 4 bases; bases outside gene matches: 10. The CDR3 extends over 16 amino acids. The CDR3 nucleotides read TGTGCCAGCAGCTCCCCGACCGGGACAGGGGTTTACGAGCAGTACTTC. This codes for CASSSPTGTGVYEQYF.

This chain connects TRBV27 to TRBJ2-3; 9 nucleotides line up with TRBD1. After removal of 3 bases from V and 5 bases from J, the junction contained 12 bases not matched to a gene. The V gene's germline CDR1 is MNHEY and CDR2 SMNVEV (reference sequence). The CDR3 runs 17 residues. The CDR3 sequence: CASSLGGMGQGKDTQYF. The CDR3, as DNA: TGTGCCAGCAGTTTGGGGGGGATGGGACAGGGTAAAGATACGCAGTATTTT.

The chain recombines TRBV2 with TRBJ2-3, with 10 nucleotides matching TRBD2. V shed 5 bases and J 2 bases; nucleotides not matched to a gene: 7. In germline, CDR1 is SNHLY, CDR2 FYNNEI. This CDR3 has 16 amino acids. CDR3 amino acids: CASSPLAGVNTDTQYF. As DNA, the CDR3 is TGTGCCAGCAGTCCTCTAGCGGGGGTGAACACAGATACGCAGTATTTT. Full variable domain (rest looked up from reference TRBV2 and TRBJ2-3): EPEVTQTPSHQVTQMGQEVILRCVPISNHLYFYWYRQILGQKVEFLVSFYNNEISEKSEIFDDQFSVERPDGSNFTLKIRSTKLEDSAMYFCASSPLAGVNTDTQYFGPGTRLTVL.

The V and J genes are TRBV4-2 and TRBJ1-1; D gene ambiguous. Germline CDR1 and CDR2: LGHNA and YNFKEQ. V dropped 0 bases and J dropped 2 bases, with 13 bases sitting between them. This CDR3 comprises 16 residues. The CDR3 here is CASSQEDWSENTEAFF. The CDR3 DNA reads TGTGCCAGCAGCCAAGAGGACTGGTCAGAAAACACTGAAGCTTTCTTT.

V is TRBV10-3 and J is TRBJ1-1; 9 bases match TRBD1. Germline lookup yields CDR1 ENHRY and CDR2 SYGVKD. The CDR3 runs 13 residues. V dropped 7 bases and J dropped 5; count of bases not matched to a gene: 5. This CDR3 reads CAIKPGQGTEAFF. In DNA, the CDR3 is TGTGCCATCAAACCGGGACAGGGAACTGAAGCTTTCTTT.

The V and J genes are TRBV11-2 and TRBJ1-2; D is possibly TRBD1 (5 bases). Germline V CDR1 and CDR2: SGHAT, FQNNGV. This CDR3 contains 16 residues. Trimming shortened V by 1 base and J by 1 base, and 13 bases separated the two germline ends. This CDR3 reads CASSLGRVPLNYGYTF. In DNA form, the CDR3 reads TGTGCCAGCAGCTTAGGCAGGGTCCCCCTTAACTATGGCTACACCTTC.

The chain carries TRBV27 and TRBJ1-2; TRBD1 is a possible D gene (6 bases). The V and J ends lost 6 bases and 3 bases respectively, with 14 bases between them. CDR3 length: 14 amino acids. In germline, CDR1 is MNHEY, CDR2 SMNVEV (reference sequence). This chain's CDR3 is CASSPVGGDYGYTF. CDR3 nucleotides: TGTGCCAGCAGCCCCGTGGGGGGCGACTATGGCTACACCTTC.

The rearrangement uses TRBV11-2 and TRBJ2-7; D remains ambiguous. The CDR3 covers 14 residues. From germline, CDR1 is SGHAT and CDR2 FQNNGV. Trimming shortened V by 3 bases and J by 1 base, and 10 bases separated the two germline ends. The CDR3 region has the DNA TGTGCCAGCAGCTTCACTACCGGATCCTACGAGCAGTACTTC. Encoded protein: CASSFTTGSYEQYF.

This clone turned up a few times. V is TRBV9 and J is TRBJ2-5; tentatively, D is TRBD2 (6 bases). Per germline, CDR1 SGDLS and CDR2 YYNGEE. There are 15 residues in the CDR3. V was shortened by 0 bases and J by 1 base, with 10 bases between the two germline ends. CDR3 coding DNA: TGTGCCAGCAGCGTAGGCGGGGCACTCCAAGAGACCCAGTACTTC. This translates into CASSVGGALQETQYF.

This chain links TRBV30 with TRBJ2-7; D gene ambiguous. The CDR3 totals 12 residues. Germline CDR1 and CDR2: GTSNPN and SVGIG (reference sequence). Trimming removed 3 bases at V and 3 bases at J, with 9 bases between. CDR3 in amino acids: CAWSPLGYEQYF. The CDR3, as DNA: TGTGCCTGGAGCCCCTTGGGCTACGAGCAGTACTTC.

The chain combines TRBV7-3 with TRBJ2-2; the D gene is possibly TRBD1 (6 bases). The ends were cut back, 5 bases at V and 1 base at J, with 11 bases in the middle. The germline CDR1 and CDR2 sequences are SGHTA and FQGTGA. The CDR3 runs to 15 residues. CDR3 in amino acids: CASSPQGQNTGELFF. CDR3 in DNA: TGTGCCAGCAGCCCCCAGGGACAGAACACCGGGGAGCTGTTTTTT.

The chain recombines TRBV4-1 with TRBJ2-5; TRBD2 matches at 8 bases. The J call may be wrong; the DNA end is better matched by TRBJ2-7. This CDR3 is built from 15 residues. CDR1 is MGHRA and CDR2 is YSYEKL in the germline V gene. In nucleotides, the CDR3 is TGCGCCAGCAGATTCACGTCGGGGGGGGACTACGAGCAGTACTTC. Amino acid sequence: CASRFTSGGDYEQYF.

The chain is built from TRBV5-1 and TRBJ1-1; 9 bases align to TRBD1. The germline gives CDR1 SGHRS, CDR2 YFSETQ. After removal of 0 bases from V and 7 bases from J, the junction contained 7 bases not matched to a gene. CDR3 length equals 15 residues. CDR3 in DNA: TGCGCCAGCAGCTTGGAGGGGACAGGGTGGGATGAAGCTTTCTTT. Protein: CASSLEGTGWDEAFF.

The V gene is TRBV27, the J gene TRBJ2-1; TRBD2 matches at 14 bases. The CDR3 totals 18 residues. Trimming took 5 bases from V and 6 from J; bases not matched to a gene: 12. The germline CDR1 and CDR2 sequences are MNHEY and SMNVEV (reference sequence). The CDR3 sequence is CASSAHWTSGGTFNEQFF. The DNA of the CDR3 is TGTGCCAGCAGTGCACACTGGACTAGCGGGGGGACCTTCAATGAGCAGTTCTTC.

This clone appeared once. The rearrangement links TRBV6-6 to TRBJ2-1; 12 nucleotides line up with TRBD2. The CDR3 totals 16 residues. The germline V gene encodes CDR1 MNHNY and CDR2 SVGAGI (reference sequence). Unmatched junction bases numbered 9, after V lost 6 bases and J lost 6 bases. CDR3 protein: CASSPKTSGGSNEQFF. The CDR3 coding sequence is TGTGCCAGCAGCCCCAAGACTAGCGGGGGATCCAATGAGCAGTTCTTC.

CDR3 residues: CASSLSGEAGELFF. The CDR3 nucleotides read TGTGCCAGCAGTTTATCCGGGGAGGCCGGGGAGCTGTTTTTT. The gene calls are TRBV6-5 and TRBJ2-2, with D possibly matching TRBD2 (6 bases). The V and J ends lost 4 bases and 6 bases respectively, with 12 bases between them. Germline V gene sequence: CDR1 MNHEY, CDR2 SVGAGI. The CDR3 sequence is 14 residues long.

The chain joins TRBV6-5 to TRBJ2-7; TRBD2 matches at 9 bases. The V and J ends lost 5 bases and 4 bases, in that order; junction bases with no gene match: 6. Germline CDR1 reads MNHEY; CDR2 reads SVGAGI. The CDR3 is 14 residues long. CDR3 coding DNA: TGTGCCAGCAGTACCGGGACTAGCTCTTACGAGCAGTACTTC. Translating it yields CASSTGTSSYEQYF.

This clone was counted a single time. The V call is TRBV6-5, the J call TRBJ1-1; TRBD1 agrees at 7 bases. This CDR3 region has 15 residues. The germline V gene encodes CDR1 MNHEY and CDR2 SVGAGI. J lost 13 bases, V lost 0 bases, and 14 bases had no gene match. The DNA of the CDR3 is TGTGCCAGCAGTTACTCCCGGGACAGCTTGAGGGTAGTTTTCTTT. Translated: CASSYSRDSLRVVFF.

The CDR3, as DNA: TGTGCCAGCAGCTCAATCGGGACAGCTACTTACGAGCAGTACTTC. Translation gives CASSSIGTATYEQYF. The chain recombines TRBV9 with TRBJ2-7, with 7 bases fitting TRBD1. The CDR3 extends over 15 amino acids. With 4 bases clipped from V and 4 bases from J, the junction kept 11 bases outside the gene matches. Germline V gives CDR1 SGDLS, CDR2 YYNGEE.

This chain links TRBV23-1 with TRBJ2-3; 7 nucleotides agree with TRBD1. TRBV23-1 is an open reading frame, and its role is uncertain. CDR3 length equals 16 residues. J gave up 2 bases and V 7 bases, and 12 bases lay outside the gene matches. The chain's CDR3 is CASTPPDRAHTDTQYF. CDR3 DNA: TGCGCCAGCACTCCACCAGACAGGGCCCACACAGATACGCAGTATTTT.

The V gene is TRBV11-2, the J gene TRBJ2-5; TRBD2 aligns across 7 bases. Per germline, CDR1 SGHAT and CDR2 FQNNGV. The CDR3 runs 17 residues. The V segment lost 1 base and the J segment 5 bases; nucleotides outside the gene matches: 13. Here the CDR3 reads CASSLGIGAGTNETQYF. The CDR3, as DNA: TGTGCCAGCAGCTTAGGGATCGGGGCAGGGACTAACGAGACCCAGTACTTC.

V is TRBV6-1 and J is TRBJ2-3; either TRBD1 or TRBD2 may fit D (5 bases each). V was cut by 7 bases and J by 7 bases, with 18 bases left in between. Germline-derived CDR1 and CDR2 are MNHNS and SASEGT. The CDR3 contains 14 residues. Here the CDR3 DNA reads TGTGCCAGCAACCGGGACGGCGAAACAAATACGCAGTATTTT. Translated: CASNRDGETNTQYF.